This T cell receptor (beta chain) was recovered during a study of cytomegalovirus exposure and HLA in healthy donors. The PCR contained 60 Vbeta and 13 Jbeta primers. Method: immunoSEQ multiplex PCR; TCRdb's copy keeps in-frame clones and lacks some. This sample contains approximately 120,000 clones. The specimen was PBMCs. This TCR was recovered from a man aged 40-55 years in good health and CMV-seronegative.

CDR3 coding DNA: TGTGCCAGCAGTTCTGGGACTAGCGGATCCTACGAGCAGTACTTC. It codes for CASSSGTSGSYEQYF. This chain joins TRBV5-4 and TRBJ2-7, with 11 nucleotides matching TRBD2. Germline V gives CDR1 SGHNT, CDR2 YYREEE (reference sequence). The junction had 5 bases not matched to a gene; V was cut back by 5 bases and J by 1 base. The CDR3 has 15 residues.